These T cell receptor beta chains were read from a single sample in a study of tumor T cells in aggressive B-cell lymphoma. The method was immunoSEQ multiplex PCR; TCRdb's version includes in-frame clones alone and lacks a portion of them. The sample consists of roughly 3,800 clones, roughly 94% of them appearing once. The sample taken for sequencing was tumor tissue. These receptors were obtained from an adult with diffuse large B cell lymphoma. Both conserved end residues are part of each CDR3. A D gene is named only where the DNA matches it firmly. Rows may omit the clone size; those that give it use once, few, many or a size class.

clone size: NA; D gene: NA; J gene: TRBJ2-6; V gene: TRBV7-9; CDR3 DNA: TGTGCCAGCGCGAGACGGGGGTCTGGGGCCAACGTCCTGACTTTC; CDR3 protein: CASARRGSGANVLTF
clone size: NA; D gene: NA; J gene: TRBJ1-2; V gene: TRBV7-2; CDR3 DNA: TGTGCCAGCAGCTTAGAACAGGATTCCCACTATGGCTACACCTTC; CDR3 protein: CASSLEQDSHYGYTF
clone size: once; D gene: NA; J gene: TRBJ2-1; V gene: TRBV19; CDR3 DNA: TGTGCCAGTAGTACAACTAGTTACAATGAGCAGTTCTTC; CDR3 protein: CASSTTSYNEQFF
clone size: NA; D gene: NA; J gene: TRBJ1-4; V gene: TRBV2; CDR3 DNA: TGTGCCAGCAGTGAACCGGGAAATGAAAAACTGTTTTTT; CDR3 protein: CASSEPGNEKLFF
clone size: NA; D gene: TRBD2; J gene: TRBJ2-3; V gene: TRBV7-9; CDR3 DNA: TGTGCCAGCAGCGACGGACTAGCGGTAGATACGCAGTATTTT; CDR3 protein: CASSDGLAVDTQYF
clone size: NA; D gene: NA; J gene: TRBJ2-2; V gene: TRBV29-1; CDR3 DNA: TGCAGCGTTCTTAGCCACACCGGGGAGCTGTTTTTT; CDR3 protein: CSVLSHTGELFF
clone size: few; D gene: TRBD2; J gene: TRBJ2-2; V gene: TRBV30; CDR3 DNA: TGTGCCTGGAGTCCCCTAGCGGGAGGGCCCACCGGGGAGCTGTTTTTT; CDR3 protein: CAWSPLAGGPTGELFF
clone size: NA; D gene: NA; J gene: TRBJ2-7; V gene: TRBV19; CDR3 DNA: TGTGCCAGTAGTATCATGCGGGACTACGAGCAGTACTTC; CDR3 protein: CASSIMRDYEQYF
clone size: NA; D gene: NA; J gene: TRBJ1-5; V gene: TRBV1; CDR3 DNA: TGCACCAGCAGCCAACCGACAGGGGTGGATAGTAATCAGCCCCAGCATTTT; CDR3 protein: CTSSQPTGVDSNQPQHF
clone size: NA; D gene: TRBD1; J gene: TRBJ2-7; V gene: TRBV6-1; CDR3 DNA: TGTGCCAGCAGGGGACAGGGCCCCTACGAGCAGTACTTC; CDR3 protein: CASRGQGPYEQYF
clone size: NA; D gene: TRBD2; J gene: TRBJ2-3; V gene: TRBV29-1; CDR3 DNA: TGCAGCGTTGAACGTTCGGGAGGGGGGGGCACAGATACGCAGTATTTT; CDR3 protein: CSVERSGGGGTDTQYF
clone size: NA; D gene: TRBD1; J gene: TRBJ1-6; V gene: TRBV30; CDR3 DNA: TGTGCCTGGAGGGACAGGGGAAACTCACCCCTCCACTTT; CDR3 protein: CAWRDRGNSPLHF
clone size: once; D gene: TRBD1; J gene: TRBJ2-3; V gene: TRBV30; CDR3 DNA: TGTGCCTGGAGTCCCCGGACAGGGGGCCTGACAGATACGCAGTATTTT; CDR3 protein: CAWSPRTGGLTDTQYF
clone size: NA; D gene: NA; J gene: TRBJ1-1; V gene: TRBV6-1; CDR3 DNA: TGTGCCAGCAGTGAATGGGGGGGGATTCGGACTGAAGCTTTCTTT; CDR3 protein: CASSEWGGIRTEAFF
clone size: NA; D gene: NA; J gene: TRBJ2-1; V gene: TRBV7-2; CDR3 DNA: TGTGCCAGCAGCCGTAGCGGCTCCTACAATGAGCAGTTCTTC; CDR3 protein: CASSRSGSYNEQFF
clone size: NA; D gene: NA; J gene: TRBJ2-7; V gene: TRBV10-2; CDR3 DNA: TGCGCCAGCAGTCTAGGCTACGAGCAATACTTC; CDR3 protein: CASSLGYEQYF
clone size: NA; D gene: NA; J gene: TRBJ2-4; V gene: TRBV9; CDR3 DNA: TGTGCCAGCAGCGTTAGCGGACGCCCGAGAGGAAACATTCAGTACTTC; CDR3 protein: CASSVSGRPRGNIQYF
clone size: NA; D gene: NA; J gene: TRBJ1-1; V gene: TRBV5-1; CDR3 DNA: TGCGCCAGCAGCTCGACAGGTATGAACACTGAAGCTTTCTTT; CDR3 protein: CASSSTGMNTEAFF
clone size: NA; D gene: NA; J gene: TRBJ1-1; V gene: TRBV5-6; CDR3 DNA: TGTGCCAGCAGCTTAGAGCAGGGTCACACTGAAGCTTTCTTT; CDR3 protein: CASSLEQGHTEAFF
clone size: NA; D gene: NA; J gene: TRBJ1-1; V gene: TRBV7-3; CDR3 DNA: TGTGCCAGCAGCTCTAGGGGAGGACAATATGAAGCTTTCTTT; CDR3 protein: CASSSRGGQYEAFF
clone size: NA; D gene: NA; J gene: TRBJ2-5; V gene: TRBV10-1; CDR3 DNA: TGCGCCAGCAGTGAGTTTCTAGTGGCCGCGCCTCCTCTCCAAGAGACCCAGTACTTC; CDR3 protein: CASSEFLVAAPPLQETQYF
clone size: once; D gene: NA; J gene: TRBJ1-1; V gene: TRBV7-9; CDR3 DNA: TGTGTCAGCACAGGGCAGGTTAACACTGAAGCTTTCTTT; CDR3 protein: CVSTGQVNTEAFF
clone size: NA; D gene: TRBD2; J gene: TRBJ2-5; V gene: TRBV2; CDR3 DNA: TGTGCCAGCAGCCGGGGGGTAGCGGGAGAGGGGGAGACCCAGTACTTC; CDR3 protein: CASSRGVAGEGETQYF
clone size: NA; D gene: TRBD2; J gene: TRBJ2-1; V gene: TRBV11-1; CDR3 DNA: TGTGCCAGCAGCCGACTAGCGGGAGGGCCTGGGTTGGATGAGCAGTTCTTC; CDR3 protein: CASSRLAGGPGLDEQFF
clone size: NA; D gene: TRBD2; J gene: TRBJ2-7; V gene: TRBV11-2; CDR3 DNA: TGTGCCAGCAGCTCACATAGCGGGAGTTTCTCCTACGAGCAGTACTTC; CDR3 protein: CASSSHSGSFSYEQYF
clone size: NA; D gene: NA; J gene: TRBJ1-6; V gene: TRBV4-2; CDR3 DNA: TGTGCCAGCAGCCAAAAACAGGGTCCGGATTCACCCCTCCACTTT; CDR3 protein: CASSQKQGPDSPLHF
clone size: NA; D gene: NA; J gene: TRBJ1-3; V gene: TRBV6-5; CDR3 DNA: TGTGCCAGCAGGGGGCAAGGAAACACCATATATTTT; CDR3 protein: CASRGQGNTIYF
clone size: NA; D gene: TRBD1; J gene: TRBJ1-1; V gene: TRBV2; CDR3 DNA: TGTGCCAGCAAACCCAGGGGACAGATGAACACTGAAGCTTTCTTT; CDR3 protein: CASKPRGQMNTEAFF
clone size: NA; D gene: NA; J gene: TRBJ2-5; V gene: TRBV18; CDR3 DNA: TGTGCCAGCTCACCGGACTTACAAGAGACCCAGTACTTC; CDR3 protein: CASSPDLQETQYF
clone size: NA; D gene: NA; J gene: TRBJ1-2; V gene: TRBV27; CDR3 DNA: TGTGCCAGCAGTTTACGGGGGAAGGCCTATGGCTACACCTTC; CDR3 protein: CASSLRGKAYGYTF
clone size: once; D gene: NA; J gene: TRBJ1-3; V gene: TRBV28; CDR3 DNA: TGTGCCACCAACAGGGCTCACTCTGGAAACACCATATATTTT; CDR3 protein: CATNRAHSGNTIYF
clone size: few; D gene: NA; J gene: TRBJ2-3; V gene: TRBV18; CDR3 DNA: TGTGCCAGCTCAACTAGCACAGATACGCAGTATTTT; CDR3 protein: CASSTSTDTQYF
clone size: NA; D gene: TRBD1; J gene: TRBJ1-1; V gene: TRBV28; CDR3 DNA: TGTGCCAGCAGCCCCGGGACAGGTTTGAACACTGAAGCTTTCTTT; CDR3 protein: CASSPGTGLNTEAFF
clone size: NA; D gene: NA; J gene: TRBJ2-7; V gene: TRBV4-2; CDR3 DNA: TGTGCCAGCAGCCAAGATTTCCCAGGAACTTCCTACGAGCAGTACTTC; CDR3 protein: CASSQDFPGTSYEQYF
clone size: NA; D gene: TRBD2; J gene: TRBJ2-1; V gene: TRBV5-1; CDR3 DNA: TGCGCCAGCAAAAGGGGCGGGAGGGCCGGTGAGCAGTTCTTC; CDR3 protein: CASKRGGRAGEQFF
clone size: few; D gene: TRBD1; J gene: TRBJ2-3; V gene: TRBV27; CDR3 DNA: TGTGCCAGCAGGAGAAGGGACAGGGGTCCAACAGATACGCAGTATTTT; CDR3 protein: CASRRRDRGPTDTQYF
clone size: NA; D gene: NA; J gene: TRBJ1-1; V gene: TRBV5-1; CDR3 DNA: TGCGCCAGCAGCCCTGGTCAGCTAGGGAGAGCTTTCTTT; CDR3 protein: CASSPGQLGRAFF
clone size: once; D gene: TRBD1; J gene: TRBJ2-7; V gene: TRBV5-4; CDR3 DNA: TGTGCCAGCAGCTCTGACAGGGCCCACGAGCAGTACTTC; CDR3 protein: CASSSDRAHEQYF
clone size: NA; D gene: TRBD2; J gene: TRBJ2-7; V gene: TRBV2; CDR3 DNA: TGTGCCAGCAGTGATCGGACTAGCGGGAGGGCCTACGAGCAGTACTTC; CDR3 protein: CASSDRTSGRAYEQYF
clone size: NA; D gene: TRBD1; J gene: TRBJ2-1; V gene: TRBV7-9; CDR3 DNA: TGTGCCAGCAGCTTTCCGGGACAGGGGGTCAGTGAGCAGTTCTTC; CDR3 protein: CASSFPGQGVSEQFF
clone size: NA; D gene: NA; J gene: TRBJ2-3; V gene: TRBV11-3; CDR3 DNA: TGTGCCAGCAGCTTAGGAATAGCAGCTAGCACAGATACGCAGTATTTT; CDR3 protein: CASSLGIAASTDTQYF
clone size: NA; D gene: NA; J gene: TRBJ2-6; V gene: TRBV28; CDR3 DNA: TGTGCCAGCAGTCTCTACGGTACCTCTGGGGCCAACGTCCTGACTTTC; CDR3 protein: CASSLYGTSGANVLTF
clone size: NA; D gene: NA; J gene: TRBJ2-5; V gene: TRBV7-6; CDR3 DNA: TGTGCCAGCAGCTTAGTTGGTAGCGGCCCCCAGGAGACCCAGTACTTC; CDR3 protein: CASSLVGSGPQETQYF